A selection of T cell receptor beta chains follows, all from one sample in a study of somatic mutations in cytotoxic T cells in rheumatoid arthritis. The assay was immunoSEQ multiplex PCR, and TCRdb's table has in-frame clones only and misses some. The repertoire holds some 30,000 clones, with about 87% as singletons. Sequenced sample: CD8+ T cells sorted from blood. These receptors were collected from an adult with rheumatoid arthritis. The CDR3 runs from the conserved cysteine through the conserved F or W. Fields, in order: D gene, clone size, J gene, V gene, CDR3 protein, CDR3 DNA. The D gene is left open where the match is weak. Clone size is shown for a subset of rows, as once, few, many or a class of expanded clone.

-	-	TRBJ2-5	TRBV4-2	CASSQELGGVKETQYF	TGTGCCAGCAGCCAAGAACTAGGCGGGGTAAAAGAGACCCAGTACTTC
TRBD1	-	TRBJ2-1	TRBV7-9	CASSSRAGTGVYNEQFF	TGTGCCAGCAGCTCTAGGGCTGGGACAGGGGTTTACAATGAGCAGTTCTTC
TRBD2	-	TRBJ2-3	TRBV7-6	CASSLAGGPTDTQYF	TGTGCCAGCAGCCTAGCGGGGGGGCCGACAGATACGCAGTATTTT
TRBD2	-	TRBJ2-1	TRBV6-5	CASSYTGGAGFVEQFF	TGTGCCAGCAGTTACACGGGTGGAGCGGGATTCGTTGAGCAGTTCTTC
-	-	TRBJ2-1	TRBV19	CASSIMRISYNEQFF	TGTGCCAGTAGTATAATGCGGATATCCTACAATGAGCAGTTCTTC
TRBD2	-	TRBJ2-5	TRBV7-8	CASSPGTTDLAGVETQYF	TGTGCCAGCAGCCCTGGAACGACGGATCTAGCGGGGGTAGAGACCCAGTACTTC
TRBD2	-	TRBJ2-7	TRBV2	CASSEASVAGDYEQYF	TGTGCCAGCAGTGAAGCGTCGGTAGCGGGAGATTACGAGCAGTACTTC
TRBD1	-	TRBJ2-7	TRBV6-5	CASSGTGVQYF	TGTGCCAGTTCCGGGACAGGTGTGCAGTACTTC
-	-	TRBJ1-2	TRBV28	CASSLSWTAKGYTF	TGTGCCAGCAGTTTATCATGGACTGCGAAGGGCTACACCTTC
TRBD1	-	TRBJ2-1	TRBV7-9	CASSSRDSYNEQFF	TGTGCCAGCAGCTCCCGGGACAGTTACAATGAGCAGTTCTTC
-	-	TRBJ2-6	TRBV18	CASSPVRRASGGANVLTF	TGTGCCAGCTCACCCGTCCGCAGGGCGAGCGGTGGGGCCAACGTCCTGACTTTC
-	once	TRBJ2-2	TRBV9	CASSPFTGELFF	TGTGCCAGCAGCCCTTTCACCGGGGAGCTGTTTTTT
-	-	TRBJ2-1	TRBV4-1	CASSQETGKWREDEQFF	TGCGCCAGCAGCCAAGAAACCGGGAAATGGAGAGAGGATGAGCAGTTCTTC
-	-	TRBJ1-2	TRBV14	CASSQPGTTYGYTF	TGTGCCAGCAGCCAGCCCGGGACAACCTATGGCTACACCTTC
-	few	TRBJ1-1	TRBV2	CASSDLTPERDF	TGTGCCAGCAGCGACCTGACTCCGGAGCGGGACTTT
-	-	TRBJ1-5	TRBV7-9	CASSLEQAQDQPQHF	TGTGCCAGCAGCTTAGAACAGGCTCAAGATCAGCCCCAGCATTTT
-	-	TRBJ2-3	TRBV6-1	CASSDPPGAQYF	TGTGCCAGCAGTGACCCCCCCGGGGCGCAGTATTTT
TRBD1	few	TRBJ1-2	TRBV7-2	CASSPRGHGYTF	TGTGCCAGCAGCCCTAGGGGGCATGGCTACACCTTC
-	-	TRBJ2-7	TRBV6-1	CASSEEFYSYEQYF	TGTGCCAGCAGTGAAGAATTCTATTCCTACGAGCAGTACTTC
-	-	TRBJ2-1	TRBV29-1	CSVEVDGQGYYNEQFF	TGCAGCGTTGAAGTGGACGGTCAGGGGTACTACAATGAGCAGTTCTTC
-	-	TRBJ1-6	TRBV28	CASRNRAPDSPLHF	TGTGCCAGCAGAAACAGGGCGCCGGACTCACCCCTCCACTTT
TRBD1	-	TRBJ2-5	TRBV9	CASSEKTGYQETQYF	TGTGCCAGCAGCGAAAAGACAGGGTACCAAGAGACCCAGTACTTC
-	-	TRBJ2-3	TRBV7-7	CASSLELGDTQYF	TGTGCCAGCAGCTTAGAGTTGGGGGATACGCAGTATTTT
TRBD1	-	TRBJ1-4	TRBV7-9	CASSLYRQGHEKLFF	TGTGCCAGCAGCTTATACAGACAGGGTCATGAAAAACTGTTTTTT
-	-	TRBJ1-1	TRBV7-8	CASSGVGTEAFF	TGTGCCAGCAGTGGGGTGGGAACTGAAGCTTTCTTT
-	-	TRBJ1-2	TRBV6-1	CASRDSVKVYGYTF	TGTGCCAGCCGAGACAGCGTGAAGGTCTATGGCTACACCTTC
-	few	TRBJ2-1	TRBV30	CAWIATWDNEQFF	TGTGCCTGGATCGCCACTTGGGACAATGAGCAGTTCTTC
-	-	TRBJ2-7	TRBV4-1	CASSQDIHEQYF	TGCGCCAGCAGCCAAGACATCCACGAGCAGTACTTC
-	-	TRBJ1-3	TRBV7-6	CASSLAASSGNTIYF	TGTGCCAGCAGCTTAGCGGCTAGCTCTGGAAACACCATATATTTT
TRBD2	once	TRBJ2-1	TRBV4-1	CASRGLAGDNEQFF	TGCGCCAGCAGAGGACTAGCGGGGGATAATGAGCAGTTCTTC
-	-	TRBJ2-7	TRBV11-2	CASSLQTASYEQYF	TGTGCCAGCAGCTTACAGACAGCGTCCTACGAGCAGTACTTC
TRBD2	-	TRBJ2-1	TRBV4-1	CASTLAGAYNEQFF	TGCGCCAGCACACTAGCGGGAGCCTACAATGAGCAGTTCTTC
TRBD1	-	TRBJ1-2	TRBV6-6	CASSSWTGGYGYTF	TGTGCCAGCAGTTCTTGGACAGGGGGCTATGGCTACACCTTC
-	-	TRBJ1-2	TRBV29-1	CSVTGTYGYTF	TGCAGCGTCACAGGGACCTATGGCTACACCTTC
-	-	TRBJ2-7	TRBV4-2	CASSHSETGSYEQYF	TGTGCCAGCAGCCATTCCGAAACGGGGTCCTACGAGCAGTACTTC
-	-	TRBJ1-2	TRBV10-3	CAISESNPEANYGYTF	TGTGCCATCAGTGAGTCGAATCCAGAAGCTAACTATGGCTACACCTTC
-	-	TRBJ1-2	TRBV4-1	CASSQGPGPPYGYTF	TGCGCCAGCAGCCAAGGGCCGGGCCCTCCCTATGGCTACACCTTC
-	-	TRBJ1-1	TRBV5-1	CASSPGRSNTEAFF	TGCGCCAGCAGCCCGGGACGTTCGAACACTGAAGCTTTCTTT
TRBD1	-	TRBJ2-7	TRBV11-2	CASSSPGQGTYEQYF	TGTGCCAGCAGCTCTCCGGGACAGGGAACGTACGAGCAGTACTTC
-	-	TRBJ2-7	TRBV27	CASSLMGPAYEQYF	TGTGCCAGCAGTTTAATGGGTCCGGCATACGAGCAGTACTTC
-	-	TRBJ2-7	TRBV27	CASSSQSEQYF	TGTGCCAGCAGTTCTCAATCCGAGCAGTACTTC
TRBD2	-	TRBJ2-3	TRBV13	CASSTRSGGSTDTQYF	TGTGCCAGCAGCACAAGGAGCGGGGGAAGCACAGATACGCAGTATTTT
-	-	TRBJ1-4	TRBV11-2	CASSLDAGFNEKLFF	TGTGCCAGCAGCTTAGATGCAGGGTTTAATGAAAAACTGTTTTTT
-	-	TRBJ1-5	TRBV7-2	CASSLVGGGNQPQHF	TGTGCCAGCAGCTTAGTGGGGGGCGGCAATCAGCCCCAGCATTTT
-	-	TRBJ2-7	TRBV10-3	CAISSGTSSGQYEQYF	TGTGCCATCAGTTCCGGGACTAGTTCGGGACAGTACGAGCAGTACTTC
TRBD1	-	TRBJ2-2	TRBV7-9	CATRTGITGELFF	TGTGCCACCCGGACAGGGATAACCGGGGAGCTGTTTTTT
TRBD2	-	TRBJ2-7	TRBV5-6	CASSSFGGGANEQYF	TGTGCCAGCAGCTCCTTCGGCGGGGGAGCTAACGAGCAGTACTTC
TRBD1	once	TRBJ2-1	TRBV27	CASSLTGGYYNEQFF	TGTGCCAGCAGTTTAACAGGGGGATACTACAATGAGCAGTTCTTC
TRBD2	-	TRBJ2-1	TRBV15	CATSRAGTSPYNEQFF	TGTGCCACCAGCAGAGCTGGGACTAGCCCCTACAATGAGCAGTTCTTC
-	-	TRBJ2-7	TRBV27	CASSLARNYEQYF	TGTGCCAGCAGTTTGGCCAGGAACTACGAGCAGTACTTC
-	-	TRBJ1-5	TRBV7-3	CASSLYANQPQHF	TGTGCCAGCAGCTTATACGCAAATCAGCCCCAGCATTTT
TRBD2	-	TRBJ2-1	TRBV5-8	CASSPPGTSGFYNEQFF	TGTGCCAGCAGCCCTCCCGGGACTAGCGGTTTCTACAATGAGCAGTTCTTC
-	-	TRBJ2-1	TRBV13	CASSLQLWNEQFF	TGTGCCAGCAGCTTACAGCTATGGAATGAGCAGTTCTTC
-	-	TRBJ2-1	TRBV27	CASRGGTLLNEQFF	TGTGCCAGCAGAGGGGGGACATTATTAAATGAGCAGTTCTTC